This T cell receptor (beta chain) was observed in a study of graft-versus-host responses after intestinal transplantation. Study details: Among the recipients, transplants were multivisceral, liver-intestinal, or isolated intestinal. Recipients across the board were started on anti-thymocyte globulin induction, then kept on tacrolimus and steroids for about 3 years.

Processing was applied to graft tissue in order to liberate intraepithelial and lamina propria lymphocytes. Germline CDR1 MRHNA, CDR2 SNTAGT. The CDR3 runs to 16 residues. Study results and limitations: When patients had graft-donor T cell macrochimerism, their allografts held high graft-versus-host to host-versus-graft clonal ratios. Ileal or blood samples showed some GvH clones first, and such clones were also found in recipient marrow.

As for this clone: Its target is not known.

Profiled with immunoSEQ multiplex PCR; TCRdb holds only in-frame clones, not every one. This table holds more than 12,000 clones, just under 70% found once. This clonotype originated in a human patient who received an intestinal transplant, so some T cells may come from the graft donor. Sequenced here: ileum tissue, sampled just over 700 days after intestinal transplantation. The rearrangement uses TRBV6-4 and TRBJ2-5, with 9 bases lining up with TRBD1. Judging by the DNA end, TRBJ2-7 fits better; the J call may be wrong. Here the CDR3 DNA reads TGTGCCAGCATTGTCACCGGGACAGGGAAAGGATACGAGCAGTACTTC. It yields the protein CASIVTGTGKGYEQYF.